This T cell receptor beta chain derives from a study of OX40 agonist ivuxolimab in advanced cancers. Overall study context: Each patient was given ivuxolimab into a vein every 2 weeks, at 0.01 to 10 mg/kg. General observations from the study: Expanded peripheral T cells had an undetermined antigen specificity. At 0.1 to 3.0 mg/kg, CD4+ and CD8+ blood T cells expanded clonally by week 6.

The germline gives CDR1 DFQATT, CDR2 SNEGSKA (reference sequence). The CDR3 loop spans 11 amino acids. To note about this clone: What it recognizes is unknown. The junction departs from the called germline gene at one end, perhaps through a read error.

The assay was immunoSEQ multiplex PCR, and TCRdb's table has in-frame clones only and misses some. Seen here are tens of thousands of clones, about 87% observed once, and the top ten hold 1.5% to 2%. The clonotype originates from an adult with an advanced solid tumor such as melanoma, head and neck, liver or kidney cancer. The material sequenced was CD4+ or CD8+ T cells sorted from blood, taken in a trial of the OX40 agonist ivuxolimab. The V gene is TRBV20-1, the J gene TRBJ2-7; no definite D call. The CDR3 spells CSARGYGQWGF. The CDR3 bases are TGCAGTGCTAGAGGGTATGGTCAGTGGGGTTTC.